A selection of T cell receptor beta chains follows, all from one sample in a study. MiXCR was run by TCRdb on the RT-PCR reads, yielding one entry per CDR3 protein. Of hundreds of thousands of distinct CDR3 sequences in the sample, 14% were seen once. Specimen: memory CD4+ T cells from blood. These receptors were taken from a female donor in good health, serving as a healthy control. The CDR3 runs from the conserved cysteine through the conserved F or W.

>TRBJ2-1|TRBV7-2
CASTPGLAGGDEQFF
>TRBJ2-3|TRBV27
CASSRVGGGYTDTQYF
>TRBJ2-5|TRBV7-2
CASSLGLAGVRETQYF
>TRBJ2-5|TRBV11-1
CASSPGGTRVRTQYF
>TRBJ1-1|TRBV5-1
CASRPGTGTMNTEAFF
>TRBJ1-1|TRBV18
CASSPAIGEAFF
>TRBJ2-7|TRBV5-1
CASSLSQGRNEQYF
>TRBJ2-5|TRBV20-1
CSAKVRSQWRQQETQYF
>TRBJ2-2|TRBV20-1
CGTSGSRAGELFF
>TRBJ2-4|TRBV28
CASGAVAKNIQYF
>TRBJ2-5|TRBV5-1
CASSLEGLAGSETQYF
>TRBJ2-2|TRBV29-1
CSAPLEGGTGELFF
>TRBJ2-1|TRBV4-1
CASRQQEFSDEQFF
>TRBJ1-2|TRBV12-3/TRBV12-4
CASSSKPNYGYTF
>TRBJ2-1|TRBV7-2
CASSLGLTGTYNEQFF
>TRBJ1-5|TRBV10-3
CAIKGPEPRQPQHF
>TRBJ2-3|TRBV2
CASNSRDRQNTDTQYF
>TRBJ1-1|TRBV15
CATSRTGQGATEAFF
>TRBJ2-7|TRBV5-1
CASSFQKGLPYEQYF
>TRBJ1-4|TRBV28
CASTIGGVTVEKLFF
>TRBJ1-2|TRBV4-2
CASSQLLETGNSNGYTF
>TRBJ2-6|TRBV12-3/TRBV12-4
CASTRRIGEYSLNVLTF
>TRBJ1-3|TRBV30
CAWAQVWDTGNTIYF
>TRBJ2-2|TRBV7-3
CASSWAGQENTGELFF
>TRBJ1-3|TRBV7-2
CASSSRTGGNTIYF
>TRBJ1-4|TRBV20-1
CSARDLGEEEKLFF
>TRBJ1-1|TRBV18
CASSPRRMAELNTEAFF
>TRBJ2-7|TRBV5-5
CASSLLDRVVGQYF
>TRBJ1-5|TRBV28
CASSTPGVQPQHF
>TRBJ2-5|TRBV24-1
CATSDASGSGETQYF
>TRBJ2-1|TRBV10-3
CAIKGFTGRNEQFF
>TRBJ2-7|TRBV6-2/TRBV6-3
CASSNVAGGYEQYF
>TRBJ1-2|TRBV20-1
CSASQGWGDGYTF
>TRBJ1-2|TRBV28
CASSSLSGNYGYTF
>TRBJ1-4|TRBV9
CASSTGVATNEKLFF
>TRBJ1-5|TRBV7-2
CASSLSVHQPQHF
>TRBJ2-6|TRBV20-1
CSAREGETGRGANVLTF
>TRBJ2-7|TRBV14
CASSHLGLAYEQYF
>TRBJ2-5|TRBV24-1
CATSDNREDGLETQYF
>TRBJ2-2|TRBV19
CASRRGTWNTGELFF
>TRBJ2-1|TRBV2
CASDVYNEQFF
>TRBJ1-1|TRBV5-1
CASSLIGNTEAFF
>TRBJ1-4|TRBV6-6
CASSYWGQGHATNEKLFF
>TRBJ2-1|TRBV18
CASSPVAPGTSNGEQFF
>TRBJ1-2|TRBV15
CATSRDPGDGYTF
>TRBJ2-3|TRBV7-2
CASSSDSHITDTQYF
>TRBJ1-1|TRBV29-1
CSVGRNTEAFF
>TRBJ2-7|TRBV11-2
CASSLLIVAGPVDKQYF
>TRBJ1-6|TRBV6-1
CASNQGVGSPLHF
>TRBJ1-5|TRBV2
CASSEISRDQPQHF
>TRBJ2-7|TRBV27
CASSPKTSGPYEQYF
>TRBJ2-7|TRBV7-9
CASSSGSYSYEQYF
>TRBJ2-3|TRBV9
CASSALAGGPTDTQYF
>TRBJ2-3|TRBV6-2/TRBV6-3
CASRSRGLGDTQYF
>TRBJ1-6|TRBV6-5
CASSYPPGPGSPLHF
>TRBJ1-1|TRBV7-2
CASSLDATEAFF
>TRBJ2-1|TRBV12-3/TRBV12-4
CASTKYGTSGRTLSYNEQFF
>TRBJ2-5|TRBV10-2
CATNRGRGETQYF
>TRBJ1-5|TRBV4-2
CASSHRLGGGLGSNQPQHF
>TRBJ2-5|TRBV7-3
CASSLAGWETQYF